This TCR beta chain was sequenced in a study of T cells expressing NK-cell markers. Study-wide results and limits: A handful of donors likewise had their CD3+CD56-NKG2C+ fraction led by these clonotypes.

About this clonotype: Its antigen is as yet unknown.

Germline loops: CDR1 SQVTM, CDR2 ANQGSEA. This CDR3 is 15 amino acids long. TCRdb reprocessed the 5' RACE reads; each CDR3 protein has one entry and no DNA is given. The ten top clones account for 4% to 5%, within a sample of about 260,000 distinct CDR3 sequences. The V gene is TRBV29-1, the J gene TRBJ2-3; TCRdb returns TRBD2, unconfirmable since there is no DNA. Sequencing input: blood T cells: a sorted CD56 or NKG2C T cell subset, CD4+ or CD8+ T cells, or bulk PBMC T cells (not recorded which). The sequence derives from a woman between 18 and 70 years old in good health. The CDR3 protein is CSVAGNRESTDTQYF.